Detailed here is one T cell receptor beta chain. In the authors' workflow: How many nucleated cells were present was estimated from reference gene primer amplification. Profiling relied on immunoSEQ multiplex PCR, and the TCRdb table lists in-frame clones only, not all of them. D and trimming come from the DNA, and the V and J calls and clone size come from that table. The data hold some 43,000 clones, with about 87% observed a single time. The germline gives CDR1 MNHEY, CDR2 SMNVEV (reference sequence). The CDR3 spans 16 residues. Trimming left V 0 bases short and J 0 bases short, with 9 bases between. The data originate from a study of blood T cell repertoires in COVID-19. In the study overall: From the United States, Italy and Spain came samples of acute and convalescent COVID-19. The cDNA or gDNA used as material had been derived from T cells, B-cell-depleted T cells, or PBMCs.

The sequenced sample was peripheral blood. The receptor's source is a man in his sixties with active COVID-19. The chain combines TRBV27 with TRBJ2-4; D possibly corresponds to TRBD1 (5 bases). The chain's CDR3 is CASSLSGAVAKNIQYF. The CDR3, as DNA: TGTGCCAGCAGTTTATCAGGGGCCGTAGCCAAAAACATTCAGTACTTC.